The 25 T cell receptor beta chains below all came from one sample that was sequenced in a study of blood T cell repertoires in COVID-19. TCRdb's copy holds only in-frame clones and misses some; the assay was immunoSEQ multiplex PCR. The data contain around 97,000 clones, 87% of them singletons. What was sequenced was peripheral blood. Receptors originate from a man aged 50-59 years in a cohort sampled during active COVID-19.

This sequence joins TRBV3-1 (or the pseudogene TRBV3-2) and TRBJ1-5; 9 bases align to TRBD1. The CDR3 totals 14 residues. Germline values: CDR1 LGHDT, CDR2 YNNKEL (reference sequence). J gave up 3 bases and V 4 bases, and 1 base lay outside the gene matches. As DNA, the CDR3 is TGTGCCAGCAGCCGGGACAGGGCCAATCAGCCCCAGCATTTT. Amino acid sequence: CASSRDRANQPQHF.

This chain connects TRBV7-2 to TRBJ1-4; 11 nucleotides align to TRBD1. V lost 6 bases, J lost 7 bases, and 7 bases stayed unmatched. The CDR3 length is 15 residues. The germline gives CDR1 SGHTA, CDR2 FQGNSA. The CDR3 here is CASRPTGTGGEKLFF. CDR3 DNA sequence: TGTGCCAGCAGGCCTACCGGGACAGGGGGTGAAAAACTGTTTTTT.

The chain carries TRBV11-2 and TRBJ2-5, with 8 bases that match TRBD2. Germline trimming cut 1 base from V and 2 bases from J; bases unmatched to any gene: 3. Germline V gene lookup returns CDR1 SGHAT and CDR2 FQNNGV. The CDR3 is 15 residues long. CDR3 residues: CASSLGASGQETQYF. Written as DNA, the CDR3 is TGTGCCAGCAGCTTAGGGGCTAGCGGGCAAGAGACCCAGTACTTC.

The table lists this clone with a few counts. The sample has other DNA sequences that encode this CDR3 too. The CDR3 DNA reads TGTGCCAGCAGTTACGCGACAGGGGAAGAGACCCAGTACTTC. Encoded protein: CASSYATGEETQYF. The chain links TRBV6-5 to TRBJ2-5; TRBD1 matches 8 bases. The junction had 2 bases not matched to a gene; V was cut back by 2 bases and J by 3 bases. This CDR3 contains 14 residues. From germline, CDR1 is MNHEY and CDR2 SVGAGI.

V gene TRBV11-2 combines with J gene TRBJ2-1; 7 bases line up with TRBD2. Germline values: CDR1 SGHAT, CDR2 FQNNGV. Trimming at V came to 6 bases and at J to 3 bases, leaving 5 bases not matched to a gene. The CDR3 runs to 14 residues. CDR3 protein: CASSEGGDYNEQFF. DNA of the CDR3: TGTGCCAGCAGTGAGGGAGGGGACTACAATGAGCAGTTCTTC.

The genes are TRBV6-1 and TRBJ2-3; D is undetermined. The CDR3 loop spans 14 amino acids. Germline V CDR1 and CDR2: MNHNS, SASEGT. The V end was cut by 1 base, the J end by 3 bases, with 8 bases between. The DNA of the CDR3 is TGTGCCAGCAGTGAAGGGTCGGTTACAGATACGCAGTATTTT. Its protein product is CASSEGSVTDTQYF.

This clone showed up just once. This chain joins TRBV5-4 and TRBJ2-2, with a weak D call TRBD1 (6 bases). The V end lost 0 bases, the J end lost 7 bases, and 13 bases lay between the germline ends. Germline CDR1 reads SGHNT; CDR2 reads YYREEE (reference sequence). The CDR3 has 15 residues. The CDR3 sequence: CASSLEDRLSGELFF. CDR3 in DNA: TGTGCCAGCAGCTTGGAGGACAGATTGAGCGGGGAGCTGTTTTTT.

This sequence joins TRBV4-1 and TRBJ2-3; 7 bases match TRBD2. CDR1 is MGHRA, CDR2 YSYEKL, per germline. V trimming: 4 bases; J trimming: 0 bases; junction bases outside the gene matches: 4. The CDR3 covers 15 residues. CDR3 region: CASSLGRASTDTQYF. The CDR3 DNA is TGCGCCAGCAGCCTGGGGAGGGCCAGCACAGATACGCAGTATTTT.

The chain is built from TRBV12-3 or TRBV12-4 and TRBJ2-7, with a weak D call TRBD1 (6 bases). V gave up 3 bases and J gave up 6 bases, with 12 bases separating them. CDR3 size: 13 residues. For the CDR3, the DNA is TGTGCCAGCAGTTTCCTCTCAGGGGCCGAGCAGTACTTC. The encoded protein is CASSFLSGAEQYF.

The rearrangement joins TRBV24-1 to TRBJ2-2, with a tentative D call TRBD1 (5 bases). The CDR3 is 16 amino acids. The germline gives CDR1 KGHDR, CDR2 SFDVKD. V was trimmed by 3 bases and J by 0 bases, leaving 10 bases between them. CDR3 sequence: CATSDPGHANTGELFF. The CDR3 DNA is TGTGCCACCAGTGATCCTGGACACGCGAACACCGGGGAGCTGTTTTTT.

The rearrangement joins TRBV10-3 to TRBJ1-1; D may be TRBD1 (6 bases). Trimming removed 5 bases from V and 3 bases from J, with 13 bases in between. The germline V gene encodes CDR1 ENHRY and CDR2 SYGVKD. The CDR3 loop spans 14 amino acids. CDR3 region: CAISKRGGDTEAFF. The DNA of the CDR3 is TGTGCCATCAGTAAAAGAGGGGGGGACACTGAAGCTTTCTTT.

This clone was counted a few times. The chain is built from TRBV5-1 and TRBJ1-3, with D perhaps TRBD1 (5 bases). V lost 3 bases to trimming and J lost 5 bases, with 15 bases between them. The CDR3 runs to 15 residues. Germline values: CDR1 SGHRS, CDR2 YFSETQ. CDR3 DNA: TGCGCCAGCAGCTCCGGACTCGGGGGTAGAAACACCATATATTTT. As protein: CASSSGLGGRNTIYF.

J is TRBJ2-1 and V is TRBV4-2; 9 bases line up with TRBD1. This CDR3 region has 17 residues. V was pared by 2 bases and J by 8 bases, with 13 bases of the junction left unmatched. Per germline, CDR1 LGHNA and CDR2 YNFKEQ. This CDR3 is CASSQSINRGRLDEQFF. The CDR3 DNA sequence: TGTGCCAGCAGCCAATCGATTAACAGGGGGCGTCTGGATGAGCAGTTCTTC.

The CDR3 region is CASSERGLAADTQYF. The CDR3 bases are TGTGCCAGCAGCGAGCGAGGGCTAGCGGCAGATACGCAGTATTTT. V and J are TRBV13 and TRBJ2-3, with TRBD2 matching 7 bases. This CDR3 region has 15 residues. Trimming cost V 5 bases and J 4 bases; bases outside gene matches: 9. Germline V lookup: CDR1 PRHDT, CDR2 FYEKMQ (reference sequence).

V usage is TRBV5-1 and J usage is TRBJ1-6, with 9 positions matching TRBD1. Germline assignment: CDR1 SGHRS and CDR2 YFSETQ. The CDR3 is 14 residues long. The J segment lost 8 bases and the V segment lost 3 bases, leaving 3 bases of the junction unmatched. In DNA, the CDR3 is TGCGCCAGCAGCTCGACAGGGGGTGATTCACCCCTCCACTTT. This translates into CASSSTGGDSPLHF.

This clone was seen a single time. The J gene is TRBJ1-2, the V gene TRBV5-6; D is ambiguous. V was trimmed by 2 bases and J by 7 bases, leaving 12 bases between them. Germline CDR1 SGHDT, CDR2 YYEEEE. This CDR3 comprises 13 residues. CDR3 region: CASSFMGVGGYTF. The CDR3 nucleotides read TGTGCCAGCAGCTTTATGGGAGTCGGTGGCTACACCTTC.

This chain links TRBV27 with TRBJ1-3; the match to TRBD1 covers 7 bases. V trimming: 5 bases; J trimming: 0 bases; junction bases outside the gene matches: 13. The CDR3 is 18 amino acids. Germline-derived CDR1 and CDR2 are MNHEY and SMNVEV (reference sequence). CDR3 sequence: CASSPLRQGIISGNTIYF. The CDR3 bases are TGTGCCAGCAGTCCCCTGAGACAGGGTATTATCTCTGGAAACACCATATATTTT.

The rearrangement uses TRBV5-1 and TRBJ2-5, with 8 bases identical to TRBD2. This CDR3 has 16 residues. Germline V gene data show CDR1 as SGHRS and CDR2 as YFSETQ. The trim removed 0 bases at V and 0 bases at J, leaving 4 bases unmatched. This CDR3 reads CASSLEAGGYQETQYF. CDR3 nucleotide sequence: TGCGCCAGCAGCTTGGAGGCGGGGGGTTACCAAGAGACCCAGTACTTC.

The J gene is TRBJ2-1, the V gene TRBV7-2, with 7 nucleotides matching TRBD2. Germline trimming cut 3 bases from V and 8 bases from J; bases unmatched to any gene: 4. The CDR3 length is 13 residues. The germline gives CDR1 SGHTA, CDR2 FQGNSA. CDR3 sequence (DNA): TGTGCCAGCAGCTTGGCGGGGGTAGATGAGCAGTTCTTC. It encodes CASSLAGVDEQFF.

This clone was detected only a few times. This chain uses TRBV7-9 with TRBJ1-4; D gene unclear. CDR3 size: 15 residues. Germline-derived CDR1 and CDR2 are SEHNR and FQNEAQ (reference sequence). V lost 5 bases, J lost 0 bases, and 10 bases lay in between. The CDR3 DNA reads as TGTGCCAGCAGCCTCCCAAGAGCAACTAATGAAAAACTGTTTTTT. Translation: CASSLPRATNEKLFF.

V is TRBV7-2 and J is TRBJ2-3; maybe TRBD2 (5 bases). V was shortened by 5 bases and J by 0 bases, with 21 bases between the two germline ends. The CDR3 runs to 18 residues. Germline loops: CDR1 SGHTA, CDR2 FQGNSA. The CDR3 protein is CASSPFIKRLASTDTQYF. Written as DNA, the CDR3 is TGTGCCAGCAGCCCGTTTATTAAAAGGCTAGCCAGCACAGATACGCAGTATTTT.

The V gene is TRBV28, the J gene TRBJ1-4; 8 bases line up with TRBD1. Germline V gene lookup returns CDR1 MDHEN and CDR2 SYDVKM. J lost 8 bases, V lost 5 bases, and 10 bases had no gene match. This CDR3 has 15 residues. The CDR3 sequence is CASSPLDRATEKLFF. CDR3 DNA sequence: TGTGCCAGCAGTCCCCTGGACAGGGCGACAGAAAAACTGTTTTTT.

This clone was counted a single time. This sequence joins TRBV24-1 and TRBJ2-2; 14 bases map to TRBD2. The V gene end was trimmed by 6 bases and the J gene end by 0 bases; junction bases not matched to a gene: 2. Germline lookup yields CDR1 KGHDR and CDR2 SFDVKD. The CDR3 has 17 residues. The CDR3: CATSKTSGGANTGELFF. The CDR3 bases are TGTGCCACCAGTAAGACTAGCGGGGGGGCGAACACCGGGGAGCTGTTTTTT.

The CDR3 spells CASSTGGNTIYF. DNA for the CDR3: TGTGCCAGCAGCACGGGGGGAAACACCATATATTTT. The chain carries TRBV7-9 and TRBJ1-3; D remains unclear. The CDR3 is 12 residues long. Deletions cut 5 bases from V and 4 bases from J, with 6 bases between. The germline CDR1 and CDR2 sequences are SEHNR and FQNEAQ (reference sequence).

The chain uses TRBV28 and TRBJ1-2; possible D gene TRBD1, 5 bases. The CDR3 totals 12 residues. Germline values: CDR1 MDHEN, CDR2 SYDVKM. The V gene lost 5 bases and the J gene lost 7 bases, with 11 bases spanning the gap. CDR3 DNA: TGTGCCAGCAGTCCGGGGGTGCGTGGCTACACCTTC. Its protein product is CASSPGVRGYTF.